This TCR beta chain was observed in a study of blood T cell repertoires in COVID-19 (TCRdb year 2020). With regard to the full study: Samples covering the acute and convalescent phases of COVID-19 were provided by collaborators in the United States, Italy and Spain. The repertoires were released in a freely available public database meant as a resource for research on the immune response to SARS-CoV-2. The material from the prospective study consisted of cDNA or gDNA derived from T cells, B-cell-depleted T cells, or PBMCs. Where available, HLA class I and class II types were obtained from metadata supplied by the sample provider rather than from assay-based typing. Deeply sampled blood TCRbeta repertoires from subjects exposed to, actively infected with, or recovered from COVID-19 were included in the dataset. The samples were drawn from two sources: the first 160 participants of the ongoing ImmuneRACE study, and fewer than 1,500 subjects contributed by 6 global collaborators. Nearly every sample came with metadata listing a de-identified subject ID, COVID-19 status, age in years and sex. Overall results and qualifications from the work: The quantity of clinical and demographic metadata differed by source and by participant and was supplied without curation.

Each collaborating institution followed its own protocols to collect whole blood in K2EDTA tubes. For TCRbeta analysis, collaborators shipped samples in one of three forms: frozen whole blood, isolated PBMCs, or DNA extracted from either of those sample types. A note on this clone: The specificity of this receptor is unknown. No qualities accompany the bases; no much larger clone lies one base away.

TCRbeta CDR3 regions were amplified from genomic DNA using the immunoSEQ Assay, a bias-controlled multiplex PCR. Regarding the original processing steps: Within the assay, amplification of reference gene primers was used to estimate how many nucleated cells each sample contained. Sequence reads were collapsed and filtered to measure the absolute abundance of every unique TCRbeta CDR3 rearrangement. Productive Simpson clonality was computed per sample as the square root of Simpson's diversity index over productive rearrangements. TCRdb limited this immuneACCESS table to in-frame rearrangements with V and J called. A share of clones is missing; checked studies link under half to unresolved V genes, and the rest is unexplained. V, J and clone size reflect that table, while D and trimming were determined from the DNA. The table for this sample lists around 70,000 clones; around 90% of them were counted only once. Clones ranked in the top ten supply over 25% of the sample.

Trimming removed 2 bases from V and 4 bases from J, leaving 14 bases between the germline ends. Including cysteine and phenylalanine, the CDR3 has 15 amino acids. Just CDR3 DNA is preserved here, 45 bases in frame from base 1. The germline V gene supplies CDR1 MDHEN and CDR2 SYDVKM. The chain links TRBV28 with TRBJ2-5; TRBD2 might be the D gene, on 6 matching bases. This sequence was found in an elderly woman with active or convalescent COVID-19. The sequenced material came from peripheral blood. The nucleotide sequence reads TGTGCCAGCAGTTTAAGGAGGCGGGGTGGAGAGACCCAGTACTTC. It specifies CASSLRRRGGETQYF.